The next 25 T cell receptor beta chains were all read from a single sample in a study of blood T cells in healthy people across ages. Sample-barcoded 5' priming and a J-beta primer mix drove a second PCR of roughly 6 to 12 cycles. Via MiXCR, TCRdb re-called the 5' RACE reads, giving one row per CDR3 protein. The sample includes 550,000 to 750,000 distinct CDR3 sequences, 21% of them seen just once. Sample: blood. These receptors came from a man between 65 and 80 years old in good health.

The V and J genes are TRBV4-2 and TRBJ2-3; 10 bases are a match to TRBD2. V gave up 0 bases and J gave up 0 bases; unmatched junction bases: 6. This CDR3 spans 18 amino acids. Germline V gene data show CDR1 as LGHNA and CDR2 as YNFKEQ. CDR3 sequence: CASSQDTAGGGSTDTQYF. CDR3 sequence (DNA): TGTGCCAGCAGCCAAGACACAGCGGGAGGGGGTAGCACAGATACGCAGTATTTT.

This clonotype was seen more than once but under ten times. The rearrangement uses TRBV24-1 and TRBJ2-1; D gene ambiguous. The CDR3 covers 16 residues. Germline CDR1 and CDR2: KGHDR and SFDVKD. The V end lost 5 bases, the J end lost 0 bases, and 13 bases lay between the germline ends. Written as DNA, the CDR3 is TGTGCCACCAGTGGAAGGGCGGAAAGCTCCTACAATGAGCAGTTCTTC. This sequence encodes CATSGRAESSYNEQFF.

The chain carries TRBV20-1 and TRBJ1-5, with D maybe TRBD1 (6 bases). The CDR3 is 15 residues long. Trimming removed 1 base at V and 5 bases at J, with 15 bases between. In germline, CDR1 is DFQATT, CDR2 SNEGSKA (reference sequence). CDR3 protein: CSARGGHDQYQPQHF. The DNA of the CDR3 is TGCAGTGCTAGAGGGGGACATGATCAGTATCAGCCCCAGCATTTT.

CDR3 residues: CASSSQTSAFSYNEQFF. The DNA of the CDR3 is TGCGCCAGCAGCTCACAAACTAGCGCCTTCTCCTACAATGAGCAGTTCTTC. The chain uses TRBV5-1 and TRBJ2-1; TRBD2 matches at 7 bases. The V gene's germline CDR1 is SGHRS and CDR2 YFSETQ. V was clipped by 3 bases and J by 0 bases; unmatched bases: 9. This CDR3 comprises 17 residues. The variable domain in full, with the rest retrieved from reference TRBV5-1 and TRBJ2-1, is KAGVTQTPRYLIKTRGQQVTLSCSPISGHRSVSWYQQTPGQGLQFLFEYFSETQRNKGNFPGRFSGRQFSNSRSEMNVSTLELGDSALYLCASSSQTSAFSYNEQFFGPGTRLTVL.

With regard to this clonotype: One base away lies a much larger clone, so this may be a sequencing read error. The chain recombines TRBV20-1 with TRBJ2-1; D unresolved. The CDR3 has 14 amino acids. Germline loops: CDR1 DFQATT, CDR2 SNEGSKA (reference sequence). Trimming pared 5 bases from V and 2 bases from J, leaving 13 bases between. Here the CDR3 DNA reads TGCAGTGCTGGGTTGTTAGTGGCCTACAATGAGCAGTTCTTC. Translating it yields CSAGLLVAYNEQFF.

This rearrangement joins TRBV12-3 or TRBV12-4 to TRBJ2-3; 13 bases are shared with TRBD2. The J segment lost 0 bases and the V segment lost 4 bases, leaving 7 bases of the junction unmatched. CDR3 size: 18 residues. CDR3 nucleotides: TGTGCCAGCAGTTCGCCCCTACTAGCGGGAGGGAGCACAGATACGCAGTATTTT. Its translation: CASSSPLLAGGSTDTQYF.

There are a few counts of this clonotype. V is TRBV7-3 and J is TRBJ2-1, with D hard to call. There are 13 residues in the CDR3. V lost 5 bases and J 6 bases, leaving 11 bases between the germline ends. Germline CDR1 and CDR2: SGHTA and FQGTGA. The CDR3 sequence is CASSPDPSNEQFF. The DNA for the CDR3 is TGTGCCAGCAGCCCGGATCCCTCCAATGAGCAGTTCTTC.

The chain has TRBV6-2 or TRBV6-3 and TRBJ2-1; TRBD2 agrees at 7 bases. The V gene's germline CDR1 is MNHEY and CDR2 SVGEGT. This CDR3 is built from 16 residues. The V segment lost 2 bases and the J segment 8 bases; nucleotides outside the gene matches: 12. CDR3 sequence: CASSYVGVAGVDEQFF. The CDR3 nucleotides read TGTGCCAGCAGTTACGTGGGGGTGGCGGGAGTGGATGAGCAGTTCTTC.

This clonotype showed up many times. This sequence joins TRBV5-5 and TRBJ1-4; D is possibly TRBD1 (5 bases). CDR1 and CDR2 (germline): SGHKS, YYEKEE (reference sequence). V was clipped by 0 bases and J by 3 bases, with 9 bases between them. The CDR3 is 15 residues long. CDR3 region: CASSLGGVSNEKLFF. CDR3 DNA: TGTGCCAGCAGCTTGGGAGGGGTTTCTAATGAAAAACTGTTTTTT.

At least ten counts were recorded for this clonotype. The genes are TRBV6-5 and TRBJ2-1, with D perhaps given as TRBD1 or TRBD2 (5 bases each). The CDR3 is made up of 16 amino acids. Germline-derived CDR1 and CDR2 are MNHEY and SVGAGI. V lost 4 bases to trimming and J lost 2 bases, with 15 bases between them. The CDR3 DNA sequence: TGTGCCAGCAGTTCGGCCGGGACGGCCGCCTACAATGAGCAGTTCTTC. Its protein is CASSSAGTAAYNEQFF.

The chain recombines TRBV18 with TRBJ2-7, with 8 nucleotides matching TRBD1. The CDR3 runs to 15 residues. Germline V CDR1 and CDR2: KGHSH, LQKENI. J gave up 6 bases and V 0 bases, and 7 bases lay outside the gene matches. This chain's CDR3 is CASSPPSGQGGEQYF. The DNA for the CDR3 is TGTGCCAGCTCACCACCGTCAGGACAGGGCGGCGAGCAGTACTTC.

In this sample, this clonotype turned up a few times. As DNA, the CDR3 is TGTGCCACCTACGGGACACCCCAAGAGACCCAGTACTTC. Protein: CATYGTPQETQYF. The chain joins TRBV24-1 to TRBJ2-5; TRBD1 is a possible D gene (6 bases). The germline V and J ends were trimmed by 9 bases and 1 base, with 11 bases remaining between them. This CDR3 spans 13 amino acids. Looked up from germline, CDR1 is KGHDR and CDR2 is SFDVKD.

The chain combines TRBV20-1 with TRBJ2-7; no definite D call. The germline V gene encodes CDR1 DFQATT and CDR2 SNEGSKA (reference sequence). The CDR3 is 12 residues long. V was shortened by 5 bases and J by 2 bases, with 10 bases between the two germline ends. CDR3 coding DNA: TGCAGTGCTCAGCTGTCGACCTACGAGCAGTACTTC. This translates into CSAQLSTYEQYF.

At least ten counts were recorded for this clonotype. The genes are TRBV6-5 and TRBJ2-7; 12 bases are a match to TRBD2. This CDR3 comprises 16 residues. Germline V lookup: CDR1 MNHEY, CDR2 SVGAGI. With V trimmed by 2 bases and J by 5 bases, 7 bases remained unmatched. The DNA for the CDR3 is TGTGCCAGCAGTTACCTTAGACTAGCGGGAGATCACGAGCAGTACTTC. It yields the protein CASSYLRLAGDHEQYF.

This clonotype was picked up a small number of times. This chain connects TRBV29-1 to TRBJ2-5, with 8 bases lining up with TRBD1. This CDR3 contains 12 residues. V shed 5 bases, J shed 5 bases, and the junction held 4 bases outside the gene matches. Per germline, CDR1 SQVTM and CDR2 ANQGSEA. CDR3 sequence reads: CSVSGQAETQYF. The CDR3 nucleotides read TGCAGCGTTTCGGGACAGGCGGAGACCCAGTACTTC.

The chain is built from TRBV4-2 and TRBJ2-7; D is ambiguous. The CDR3 contains 16 residues. From germline, CDR1 is LGHNA and CDR2 YNFKEQ. Trimming removed 0 bases at V and 6 bases at J, with 18 bases between. CDR3 nucleotides: TGTGCCAGCAGCCAAGACGCCGCGCATCAGGCATCCGAGCAGTACTTC. This codes for CASSQDAAHQASEQYF.

This clonotype was observed at least ten times. The chain joins TRBV15 to TRBJ2-7, with TRBD2 identical over 7 bases. V lost 0 bases to trimming and J lost 5 bases; unmatched junction nucleotides: 7. The CDR3 is 15 amino acids. CDR1 is LNHNV, CDR2 YYDKDF, per germline (reference sequence). CDR3 DNA: TGTGCCACCAGCAGAGATTGGGGCGGGAGCAACGAGCAGTACTTC. It is translated as CATSRDWGGSNEQYF.

The gene calls are TRBV27 and TRBJ2-5; 15 bases fit TRBD2. The J call may be faulty, since TRBJ2-7 better matches the DNA end. This CDR3 region has 15 residues. Per germline, CDR1 MNHEY and CDR2 SMNVEV (reference sequence). In DNA form, the CDR3 reads TGTGCCAGCACTCAAGGGACTAGCGGGAGGTACGAGCAGTACTTC. As protein: CASTQGTSGRYEQYF.

The gene calls are TRBV4-1 and TRBJ2-4; 8 bases are a match to TRBD1. The germline CDR1 and CDR2 sequences are MGHRA and YSYEKL. V lost 1 base to trimming and J lost 3 bases; unmatched junction nucleotides: 2. This CDR3 is built from 15 residues. The CDR3 protein is CASSQADRDKNIQYF. CDR3 coding DNA: TGCGCCAGCAGCCAAGCGGACAGGGACAAAAACATTCAGTACTTC.

V and J are TRBV3-1 and TRBJ2-1, with unresolved D. Between the trimmed V and J ends, which lost 1 base and 0 bases, there was a span of 10 bases. Germline CDR1 and CDR2: LGHDT and YNNKEL (reference sequence). The CDR3 spans 16 residues. The CDR3 protein is CASSQVAPSSYNEQFF. The CDR3 nucleotides are TGTGCCAGCAGCCAAGTTGCGCCGAGCTCCTACAATGAGCAGTTCTTC.

In its sample, this clonotype was seen a few times. The chain uses TRBV20-1 and TRBJ1-3; no clear D. Looked up from germline, CDR1 is DFQATT and CDR2 is SNEGSKA (reference sequence). This CDR3 contains 14 residues. With 1 base removed from V and 2 bases from J, the gap between germline ends came to 9 bases. This CDR3 is CSARGGGAGNTIYF. CDR3 nucleotide sequence: TGCAGTGCTAGAGGAGGCGGGGCTGGAAACACCATATATTTT.

The chain has TRBV20-1 and TRBJ2-3; 8 bases are shared with TRBD1. The CDR3 consists of 15 residues. Germline assignment: CDR1 DFQATT and CDR2 SNEGSKA (reference sequence). J was trimmed by 3 bases and V by 0 bases; bases with no gene match: 5. In DNA, the CDR3 is TGCAGTGCTAGAGATTCGCGACAGGGGACAGATACGCAGTATTTT. It translates to CSARDSRQGTDTQYF.

This clonotype was seen a handful of times. This rearrangement joins TRBV28 to TRBJ2-1; maybe TRBD2 (5 bases). The CDR3 spans 11 residues. Germline V gives CDR1 MDHEN, CDR2 SYDVKM. With 5 bases removed from V and 16 bases from J, the gap between germline ends came to 15 bases. The CDR3 region has the DNA TGTGCCAGCAGTCCACGGGGAGAGGCATTCTTC. Translation: CASSPRGEAFF.

DNA of the CDR3: TGCGCCAGCAGCGGAGGCATAAATTCTATAACTTGGAACACTGAAGCTTTCTTT. This translates into CASSGGINSITWNTEAFF. The chain is built from TRBV5-1 and TRBJ1-1; D gene unclear. Trimming removed 4 bases at V and 1 base at J, with 23 bases between. Per germline, CDR1 SGHRS and CDR2 YFSETQ. The CDR3 covers 18 residues.

This clonotype occurred a few times. Because it lacks the conserved phenylalanine or tryptophan at the end, this CDR3 is likely a read error. The CDR3 loop reads CASPNYYNEQFL. The CDR3 coding sequence is TGTGCCTCCCCGAACTACTACAATGAGCAGTTCTTA. The chain couples TRBV2 to TRBJ2-1; D gene uncertain. Germline loops: CDR1 SNHLY, CDR2 FYNNEI. This CDR3 region has 12 residues. Deletions cut 11 bases from V and 3 bases from J, with 11 bases between.